This TCR beta chain was retrieved from a study of shared clonotypes between healthy human individuals. V shed 1 base and J shed 1 base, with 6 bases lying between them. This CDR3 has 13 amino acids. Germline V lookup: CDR1 SQVTM, CDR2 ANQGSEA. Libraries were prepared by immunoSEQ multiplex PCR; TCRdb keeps only in-frame clonotypes and omits some of them. Of roughly 2.1 million clones in the sample, about 93% were seen once. Naive CD8 cells comprised CD45RO-negative, CCR7-positively selected cells, excluding terminally differentiated effector memory CD45RA+ cells. Among the donors, all were Caucasian adults who lived in Nashville, Tennessee. Comment on this clone: The antigen remains undetermined.

Study-level results: Despite large depth, rarefaction showed incomplete sorted-subset sequencing. Among several donors, roughly 5.4% of naive CD4 clonotypes were found in common.

The chain is built from TRBV29-1 and TRBJ2-3, with D possibly matching TRBD2 (6 bases). The sample comprised naive CD8+ T cells from PBMCs. This TCR was recovered from a man between 18 and 35 years old in good health. Some clones in this sample may be carry-over from other donors' samples. This CDR3 reads CSVEGEGTDTQYF. The DNA for the CDR3 is TGCAGCGTTGAAGGGGAGGGCACAGATACGCAGTATTTT.